Shown below are 31 T cell receptor beta chains from a single sample sequenced in a study of cytomegalovirus exposure and HLA in healthy donors. A multiplex PCR was run with 60 Vbeta primers and 13 Jbeta primers. Here immunoSEQ multiplex PCR was the method, and the copy in TCRdb shows in-frame clones only, minus some. The sample includes fewer than 100,000 clones, about three quarters of them seen just once. Sequenced sample: PBMCs. The receptors come from a man aged 35-49 years in good health and CMV-seropositive.

This sequence joins TRBV5-6 and TRBJ2-5, with 8 nucleotides matching TRBD1. The CDR3 is 15 residues long. V lost 4 bases, J lost 5 bases, and 10 bases stayed unmatched. Looked up from germline, CDR1 is SGHDT and CDR2 is YYEEEE. This CDR3 is CASSRKTGASETQYF. CDR3 nucleotides: TGTGCCAGCAGCCGAAAGACAGGGGCCAGCGAGACCCAGTACTTC.

The chain employs TRBV11-2 and TRBJ1-3; D is ambiguous. Trimming removed 6 bases at V and 7 bases at J, with 16 bases between. The CDR3 extends over 14 amino acids. The V gene's germline CDR1 is SGHAT and CDR2 FQNNGV. This CDR3 is CASSPTGQWNTIYF. For the CDR3, the DNA is TGTGCCAGCAGTCCGACGGGTCAGTGGAACACCATATATTTT.

The gene calls are TRBV6-5 and TRBJ2-1; D perhaps matches TRBD2 (6 bases). Looked up from germline, CDR1 is MNHEY and CDR2 is SVGAGI. Trimming pared 8 bases from V and 10 bases from J, leaving 15 bases between. The CDR3 spans 12 residues. For the CDR3, the DNA is TGTGCCAGCGGTCGGGAAGGGAGGGAGCAGTTCTTC. It codes for CASGREGREQFF.

The rearrangement links TRBV29-1 to TRBJ2-5, with 11 bases matching TRBD1. V lost 7 bases, J lost 5 bases, and 9 bases stayed unmatched. This CDR3 region has 14 residues. Germline V gene lookup returns CDR1 SQVTM and CDR2 ANQGSEA. The CDR3 is CSAWDRGVLETQYF. CDR3 coding DNA: TGCAGCGCCTGGGACAGGGGGGTATTGGAGACCCAGTACTTC.

The genes are TRBV2 and TRBJ1-6; possibly TRBD1 for D (5 bases). CDR3 length equals 16 residues. Trimming shortened V by 3 bases and J by 7 bases, and 16 bases separated the two germline ends. Germline assignment: CDR1 SNHLY and CDR2 FYNNEI. The CDR3 nucleotides read TGTGCCAGCAGTGATGGGACGGACTACAGGAATTCACCCCTCCACTTT. It codes for CASSDGTDYRNSPLHF. Using reference TRBV2 and TRBJ1-6 for the parts outside the CDR3, the full variable domain is EPEVTQTPSHQVTQMGQEVILRCVPISNHLYFYWYRQILGQKVEFLVSFYNNEISEKSEIFDDQFSVERPDGSNFTLKIRSTKLEDSAMYFCASSDGTDYRNSPLHFGNGTRLTVT.

The chain has TRBV27 and TRBJ2-1, with D maybe TRBD2 (7 bases). Trimming stripped 7 bases from V and 2 bases from J, with 15 bases between. Germline CDR1 and CDR2: MNHEY and SMNVEV (reference sequence). The CDR3 spans 15 residues. Here the CDR3 DNA reads TGTGCCAGCATAGGGGGGAGGGCCACCTACAATGAGCAGTTCTTC. Its protein is CASIGGRATYNEQFF.

The V gene is TRBV11-2, the J gene TRBJ2-3; perhaps TRBD1 as D (6 bases). Germline CDR1 reads SGHAT; CDR2 reads FQNNGV. CDR3 length: 16 amino acids. V lost 1 base, J lost 2 bases, and 13 bases lay in between. The chain's CDR3 is CASSLVGGSPTDTQYF. The CDR3 DNA follows: TGTGCCAGCAGCTTAGTAGGGGGTAGTCCCACAGATACGCAGTATTTT.

This chain uses TRBV4-2 with TRBJ1-2; TRBD1 matches 7 bases. The V gene's germline CDR1 is LGHNA and CDR2 YNFKEQ. The CDR3 is made up of 15 amino acids. V shed 1 base and J 2 bases; nucleotides not matched to a gene: 4. CDR3 nucleotides: TGTGCCAGCAGCCAAGTAGGGGGCGCGAACTATGGCTACACCTTC. It is translated as CASSQVGGANYGYTF.

DNA for the CDR3: TGTGCCAGCAGCTGGACAGGGATTAACCCATTTTCTGGAAACACCATATATTTT. It is translated as CASSWTGINPFSGNTIYF. The chain combines TRBV7-8 with TRBJ1-3; 8 nucleotides line up with TRBD1. The CDR3 loop spans 18 amino acids. V was pared by 4 bases and J by 1 base, with 12 bases of the junction left unmatched. Germline V gene lookup returns CDR1 SGHVS and CDR2 FQNEAQ.

This clone has just a few counts. This chain links TRBV6-5 with TRBJ2-5; a possible D gene is TRBD1 (7 bases). V dropped 7 bases and J dropped 11 bases, with 20 bases sitting between them. CDR1 MNHEY and CDR2 SVGAGI come from the germline V gene. CDR3 length: 13 amino acids. In nucleotides, the CDR3 is TGTGCCAGCATGGAGGGGGCGGATCGCAAGCAGTACTTC. Encoded protein: CASMEGADRKQYF.

The V gene is TRBV7-9, the J gene TRBJ1-5, with 7 bases identical to TRBD1. Germline V gene sequence: CDR1 SEHNR, CDR2 FQNEAQ (reference sequence). With V trimmed by 5 bases and J by 7 bases, 8 bases remained unmatched. The length of the CDR3 is 14 residues. The CDR3 here is CASSHTGVRQPQHF. CDR3 sequence (DNA): TGTGCCAGCAGCCATACAGGGGTCAGACAGCCCCAGCATTTT.

V and J are TRBV7-8 and TRBJ1-5, with 7 bases aligning to TRBD1. This CDR3 is 16 amino acids long. V gave up 5 bases and J gave up 2 bases; unmatched junction bases: 9. Germline-derived CDR1 and CDR2 are SGHVS and FQNEAQ. Here the CDR3 DNA reads TGTGCCAGCAGCCCACAAGGACAGGCGGGCAATCAGCCCCAGCATTTT. It yields the protein CASSPQGQAGNQPQHF. The full variable domain, its missing parts supplied by reference TRBV7-8 and TRBJ1-5, is GAGVSQSPRYKVAKRGQDVALRCDPISGHVSLFWYQQALGQGPEFLTYFQNEAQLDKSGLPSDRFFAERPEGSVSTLKIQRTQQEDSAVYLCASSPQGQAGNQPQHFGDGTRLSIL.

The V call is TRBV7-2, the J call TRBJ2-3, with TRBD1 as a possible D gene (6 bases). Germline CDR1 SGHTA, CDR2 FQGNSA. This CDR3 has 14 residues. With 8 bases removed from V and 0 bases from J, the gap between germline ends came to 12 bases. Written as DNA, the CDR3 is TGTGCCAGCGCCGGGACAACCAGCACAGATACGCAGTATTTT. Translation gives CASAGTTSTDTQYF.

V gene TRBV21-1 combines with J gene TRBJ1-5; the table's D call, TRBD1, has no DNA check behind it. TRBV21-1 is marked as a pseudogene. The CDR3 is 14 residues long. DNA of the CDR3: TGTGCCAGCAGCAAAGGGCAGGTCGGTCAGCCCCAGCATTTT. Amino acids: CASSKGQVGQPQHF.

This clone has more than one count but fewer than ten. The chain uses TRBV11-2 and TRBJ1-2, with 9 positions matching TRBD1. This CDR3 has 17 residues. Looked up from germline, CDR1 is SGHAT and CDR2 is FQNNGV. The V segment lost 5 bases and the J segment 2 bases; nucleotides outside the gene matches: 12. The CDR3: CASSLLTGGATNYGYTF. For the CDR3, the DNA is TGTGCCAGCAGCCTTCTTACAGGGGGCGCGACGAACTATGGCTACACCTTC.

This clone appeared a few times. In DNA, the CDR3 is TGTGCCACCAGCAGAGGCGGATTGGGGGGCTACAATGAGCAGTTCTTC. Amino acid sequence: CATSRGGLGGYNEQFF. The chain recombines TRBV15 with TRBJ2-1; perhaps TRBD2 as D (6 bases). Trimming removed 1 base at V and 3 bases at J, with 13 bases between. CDR3 length: 16 amino acids. CDR1 is LNHNV, CDR2 YYDKDF, per germline (reference sequence).

This clone is a singleton in its sample. The chain links TRBV7-2 to TRBJ2-7; TRBD1 matches at 7 bases. Germline values: CDR1 SGHTA, CDR2 FQGNSA. The J segment lost 1 base and the V segment lost 5 bases, leaving 8 bases of the junction unmatched. The CDR3 sequence is 15 residues long. The CDR3 is CASSPQGVSSYEQYF. The DNA for the CDR3 is TGTGCCAGCAGCCCTCAGGGGGTCTCGTCCTACGAGCAGTACTTC.

Here the CDR3 reads CASSPGQGALQPQHF. Written as DNA, the CDR3 is TGTGCCAGCAGCCCCGGCCAGGGGGCTCTTCAGCCCCAGCATTTT. This rearrangement joins TRBV27 to TRBJ1-5, with TRBD1 matching 8 bases. The germline CDR1 and CDR2 sequences are MNHEY and SMNVEV (reference sequence). The CDR3 consists of 15 residues. V lost 6 bases and J lost 6; bases outside the gene matches: 10.

The V call is TRBV19, the J call TRBJ2-7; possibly TRBD1 for D (5 bases). This CDR3 contains 15 residues. V was shortened by 4 bases and J by 2 bases, with 15 bases between the two germline ends. Germline V gives CDR1 LNHDA, CDR2 SQIVND (reference sequence). The CDR3 sequence: CASSRDSLFPYEQYF. The CDR3 DNA sequence: TGTGCCAGTAGTAGAGACAGTCTGTTTCCCTACGAGCAGTACTTC.

The table lists this clone with a few counts. The J gene is TRBJ1-2, the V gene TRBV29-1; 10 bases align to TRBD1. CDR3 length equals 17 residues. V trimming: 6 bases; J trimming: 4 bases; junction bases outside the gene matches: 17. Germline lookup yields CDR1 SQVTM and CDR2 ANQGSEA. The CDR3 spells CSVLKPPGTGDAYGYTF. CDR3 nucleotide sequence: TGCAGCGTCCTAAAACCCCCCGGGACAGGGGATGCCTATGGCTACACCTTC.

In its sample, this clone was seen a few times. V usage is TRBV5-1 and J usage is TRBJ2-3; 12 nucleotides match TRBD2. Unmatched junction bases numbered 11, after V lost 4 bases and J lost 5 bases. Germline values: CDR1 SGHRS, CDR2 YFSETQ. This CDR3 is built from 17 residues. The CDR3 region has the DNA TGCGCCAGCAGCCGACTAGCTAGCGGGGGGGCCGTAGATACGCAGTATTTT. Protein product: CASSRLASGGAVDTQYF.

The chain recombines TRBV7-9 with TRBJ2-3; 11 bases fit TRBD2. V was clipped by 2 bases and J by 1 base; unmatched bases: 2. This CDR3 is built from 16 residues. Germline-derived CDR1 and CDR2 are SEHNR and FQNEAQ (reference sequence). The CDR3 coding sequence is TGTGCCAGCAGCTTAACTAGCGGGAGTGGCACAGATACGCAGTATTTT. Translated: CASSLTSGSGTDTQYF.

The chain has TRBV5-1 and TRBJ1-6; TRBD1 is a possible D gene (6 bases). Germline V gene sequence: CDR1 SGHRS, CDR2 YFSETQ. The V gene lost 0 bases and the J gene lost 10 bases, with 14 bases spanning the gap. The CDR3 covers 15 residues. CDR3 sequence: CASSLEGDLGSPLHF. As DNA, the CDR3 is TGCGCCAGCAGCTTGGAGGGGGATTTGGGGTCACCCCTCCACTTT.

The chain carries TRBV28 and TRBJ2-3, with 13 bases aligning to TRBD2. Trimming at V came to 4 bases and at J to 4 bases, leaving 2 bases not matched to a gene. The V gene's germline CDR1 is MDHEN and CDR2 SYDVKM. The CDR3 loop spans 15 amino acids. The CDR3 region is CASSWTSGSPDTQYF. CDR3 DNA sequence: TGTGCCAGCAGTTGGACTAGCGGGAGCCCAGATACGCAGTATTTT.

V and J are TRBV9 and TRBJ2-1; TRBD2 matches 10 bases. V lost 5 bases, J lost 3 bases, and 5 bases stayed unmatched. CDR1 and CDR2 from the germline V gene are SGDLS and YYNGEE. The CDR3 loop spans 15 amino acids. CDR3 sequence: CASRRTSGGYNEQFF. In DNA, the CDR3 is TGTGCCAGCAGAAGGACTAGCGGAGGCTACAATGAGCAGTTCTTC.

This rearrangement joins TRBV5-6 to TRBJ2-5, with D perhaps TRBD1 (5 bases). The CDR3 totals 15 residues. The germline V gene encodes CDR1 SGHDT and CDR2 YYEEEE. Trimming took off 0 bases at V and 5 bases at J, with 14 bases between the two ends. The CDR3 DNA follows: TGTGCCAGCAGCTTGGAGCCAGGGCTGGTGGAGACCCAGTACTTC. It translates to CASSLEPGLVETQYF.

DNA of the CDR3: TGTGCCAGCAGCCCCCCCGGGATCACCTCTGGGGCCAACGTCCTGACTTTC. As protein: CASSPPGITSGANVLTF. The rearrangement links TRBV7-9 to TRBJ2-6, with D possibly being TRBD2 (5 bases). Germline lookup yields CDR1 SEHNR and CDR2 FQNEAQ (reference sequence). V was pared by 5 bases and J by 0 bases, with 14 bases between. The CDR3 spans 17 residues. Based on the CDR3 plus reference TRBV7-9 and TRBJ2-6, the full variable domain is DTGVSQNPRHKITKRGQNVTFRCDPISEHNRLYWYRQTLGQGPEFLTYFQNEAQLEKSRLLSDRFSAERPKGSFSTLEIQRTEQGDSAMYLCASSPPGITSGANVLTFGAGSRLTVL.

This clone was counted once. This sequence joins TRBV11-3 and TRBJ2-1, with D maybe TRBD2 (6 bases). V lost 3 bases, J lost 5 bases, and 14 bases lay in between. The CDR3 has 15 amino acids. Per the germline V gene, CDR1 is SGHNT and CDR2 is YENEEA. The CDR3 nucleotides are TGTGCCAGCAGCTTGCGGCGGGGAACGGACAATGAGCAGTTCTTC. Protein: CASSLRRGTDNEQFF.

This chain joins TRBV5-6 and TRBJ1-5, with TRBD1 matching 7 bases. Germline V CDR1 and CDR2: SGHDT, YYEEEE. Germline trimming cut 4 bases from V and 4 bases from J; bases unmatched to any gene: 14. The CDR3 runs to 17 residues. CDR3 protein: CASSNTRQGRGNQPQHF. CDR3 DNA: TGTGCCAGCAGCAATACCCGACAGGGAAGGGGGAATCAGCCCCAGCATTTT.

This chain uses TRBV7-2 with TRBJ2-3, with a possible D match to TRBD1 (6 bases). Germline assignment: CDR1 SGHTA and CDR2 FQGNSA. CDR3 size: 13 residues. The V end lost 11 bases, the J end lost 2 bases, and 14 bases lay between the germline ends. The CDR3 nucleotides read TGTGCCGGGGCAGGGGAACCCACAGATACGCAGTATTTT. Protein: CAGAGEPTDTQYF. Drawing the rest from reference TRBV7-2 and TRBJ2-3, the complete variable domain is GAGVSQSPSNKVTEKGKDVELRCDPISGHTALYWYRQSLGQGLEFLIYFQGNSAPDKSGLPSDRFSAERTGGSVSTLTIQRTQQEDSAVYLCAGAGEPTDTQYFGPGTRLTVL.

The chain employs TRBV4-3 and TRBJ2-5; D perhaps matches TRBD1 (5 bases). TRBJ2-7 matches the DNA end more closely, so the J call is doubtful. This CDR3 has 15 amino acids. Germline lookup yields CDR1 LGHNA and CDR2 YSLEER. CDR3 sequence: CASSQERTTYYEQYF. The CDR3 DNA reads as TGCGCCAGCAGCCAAGAGCGGACAACGTACTACGAGCAGTACTTC.